This T cell receptor (beta chain) appears in the sequencing data of a study of T cell changes during pregnancy in multiple sclerosis. The data were produced by immunoSEQ multiplex PCR, yet TCRdb's version contains in-frame clones alone and is incomplete. The sample includes 40,000 to 60,000 clones, approximately 95% seen only once; the top ten take roughly 0.5%. The ends lost 5 bases at V and 2 bases at J; junction bases unmatched: 7. This CDR3 region has 15 residues. Germline values: CDR1 SGHDN, CDR2 FVKESK. This TCR was recovered from a female donor with multiple sclerosis, enrolled in a pregnancy study. This specimen was CD4+ T cells from peripheral blood mononuclear cells, taken in the first trimester of pregnancy. The rearrangement joins TRBV14 to TRBJ2-5, with 8 nucleotides matching TRBD2. The CDR3 is CASSRRGAGQETQYF. The CDR3 DNA reads TGTGCCAGCAGCAGGCGGGGGGCCGGTCAAGAGACCCAGTACTTC.